This TCR beta chain was documented in a study of cytomegalovirus exposure and HLA in healthy donors. Overall study findings and caveats: Presence/absence analyses supposed approximately even sequencing depth among donors. It was approximately 170 TCR beta chains that were listed as cytomegalovirus-associated. Rarity characterized most TCR sequences, yet some public TCRs appeared in many donors. V segments that were indistinguishable, TRBV6-2 and TRBV6-3 among them, were omitted from analysis.

To note about this clone: Its antigen is currently unknown.

The study ran its PCR with 60 Vbeta and 13 Jbeta primers. Using immunoSEQ multiplex PCR, the repertoire was profiled, and TCRdb retains in-frame clones only, with some absent. This table holds more than 75,000 clones, roughly 85% found once. The germline CDR1 and CDR2 sequences are MNHEY and SMNVEV (reference sequence). After removal of 3 bases from V and 3 bases from J, the junction contained 5 bases not matched to a gene. The CDR3 is made up of 14 amino acids. The clonotype originates from a man aged 25 to 45 in good health and CMV-seronegative. The chain joins TRBV27 to TRBJ2-7; 7 nucleotides align to TRBD1. The material sequenced was PBMCs. The CDR3 DNA is TGTGCCAGCAGTTTCGGGACAGCCGTCTACGAGCAGTACTTC. It translates to CASSFGTAVYEQYF.